The rows below give T cell receptor beta chains drawn from one sample of a study of synovial regulatory T cells in juvenile arthritis. Using immunoSEQ multiplex PCR, the repertoire was profiled, and TCRdb retains in-frame clones only, with some absent. Its clone listing holds about 9,500 clones. The sample taken for sequencing was Treg cells from blood. Receptors originate from a donor aged 2-29 years with juvenile idiopathic arthritis. Each CDR3 is given with its conserved first and last residue. Rows may omit the clone size; those that give it use once, few, many or a size class.

J,V,size,length,CDR3
TRBJ2-1,TRBV2,-,14,CASTRLAGGGEQFF
TRBJ2-5,TRBV19,-,15,CASSPTWGSSYEQYF
TRBJ2-3,TRBV19,-,19,CASSTLAGGLGPYTDTQYF
TRBJ2-1,TRBV5-4,-,12,CASSLALNEQFF
TRBJ1-3,TRBV4-1,-,17,CASSQDPPTGAGNTIYF
TRBJ2-5,TRBV11-2,-,15,CASTTKMAGWETQYF
TRBJ2-1,TRBV5-1,-,16,CASSLAPGRKYNEQFF
TRBJ2-5,TRBV19,-,14,CASRRQGAGETQYF
TRBJ2-7,TRBV4-2,-,16,CASSQAGTGGGYEQYF
TRBJ2-5,TRBV10-3,-,14,CATNAREVRREQYF
TRBJ2-1,TRBV19,-,17,CASSISGGLAGYNEQFF
TRBJ1-2,TRBV6-6,-,11,CASSFRGGYTF
TRBJ2-7,TRBV7-2,-,15,CASSLASSGQYEQYF
TRBJ1-2,TRBV19,-,13,CASSIFRKDGYTF
TRBJ2-7,TRBV28,-,19,CASSAWPGLAGDLDREQYF
TRBJ1-2,TRBV28,-,17,CASSRIRGQAGGYGYTF
TRBJ2-1,TRBV14,-,16,CASSRPGTSGYNEQFF
TRBJ2-2,TRBV9,-,15,CASSVGGAGTGELFF
TRBJ1-6,TRBV5-4,-,14,CASSFNTGDRGVHF
TRBJ2-4,TRBV19,-,13,CASSVTPSNIQYF
TRBJ1-1,TRBV6-1,-,14,CASSSTGVYTEAFF
TRBJ2-7,TRBV5-4,-,12,CASSLERGAVRF
TRBJ2-5,TRBV5-1,medium-sized,14,CASSLRKPGETQYF
TRBJ2-3,TRBV2,-,14,CALPYGTSVDTQYF
TRBJ1-1,TRBV2,-,16,CASKTAGTGGAAEAFF
TRBJ1-2,TRBV4-1,-,16,CASSQEVTGIDYGYTF
TRBJ2-3,TRBV7-8,-,15,CASSLASVVPDTQYF
TRBJ2-7,TRBV5-4,-,13,CASSLEGSNEQYF
TRBJ1-4,TRBV6-6,medium-sized,15,CASSYSTGSNEKLFF
TRBJ1-1,TRBV29-1,-,13,CSVGKALNTEAFF
TRBJ2-1,TRBV7-8,-,14,CASSPVTVDNEQFF
TRBJ2-7,TRBV7-6,-,13,CASSRSQGSEQYF
TRBJ2-3,TRBV7-9,-,16,CASSARPGGPTDTQYF
TRBJ1-1,TRBV30,-,11,CAWSIRLRAFF
TRBJ1-5,TRBV2,-,15,CASSEGRRAFSAQHF
TRBJ2-1,TRBV5-1,-,12,CASSLVEGGLFF
TRBJ1-2,TRBV19,-,14,CASSMEFWERGYTF
TRBJ2-1,TRBV9,-,15,CASSVDPGLAGEKFF
TRBJ2-7,TRBV6-4,-,15,CASSDGPEPGCEQYF
TRBJ1-2,TRBV4-3,-,15,CASSQGYLGSYGYTF
TRBJ2-3,TRBV4-2,-,15,CASSPAGGAPDTQYF
TRBJ2-5,TRBV5-6,-,14,CASSSGTTQETQYF
TRBJ1-5,TRBV7-8,-,14,CASSLAAKDQPQHF
TRBJ1-3,TRBV19,medium-sized,15,CASSATFAAGNTIYF
TRBJ1-3,TRBV6-5,medium-sized,16,CASSYSSGTSGNTIYF
TRBJ1-2,TRBV10-3,-,17,CAISGGGTAPSNYGYTF
TRBJ1-4,TRBV28,medium-sized,14,CATYRDRSSEKLFF
TRBJ1-2,TRBV19,-,14,CASSIGVADYGYTF